Given below is one T cell receptor beta chain in context. Its antigen remains unidentified. The data were taken from a study of T cell repertoires in cytomegalovirus infection. General study points: Clonotype analysis showed dominance of the ex vivo response by HLA-C-restricted CMV-specific TCR beta clonotypes.

A single record per CDR3 protein comes from TCRdb applying MiXCR to the reads. The sample consists of around 500,000 distinct CDR3 sequences, roughly 46% of them appearing once. Germline V lookup: CDR1 ENHRY, CDR2 SYGVKD. V lost 4 bases and J lost 1; bases outside the gene matches: 4. The length of the CDR3 is 15 residues. The specimen comprised cultured PBMCs, sampled from culture after CMV antigen stimulation. The chain couples TRBV10-3 to TRBJ1-1; 9 nucleotides match TRBD1. This clonotype was sampled from a human donor in good health (CMV status not recorded). Some clones in this sample may be carry-over from other donors' samples. The CDR3, as DNA: TGTGCCATCAGTGTACAGGGGGCCGGGAACACTGAAGCTTTCTTT. Translation gives CAISVQGAGNTEAFF.